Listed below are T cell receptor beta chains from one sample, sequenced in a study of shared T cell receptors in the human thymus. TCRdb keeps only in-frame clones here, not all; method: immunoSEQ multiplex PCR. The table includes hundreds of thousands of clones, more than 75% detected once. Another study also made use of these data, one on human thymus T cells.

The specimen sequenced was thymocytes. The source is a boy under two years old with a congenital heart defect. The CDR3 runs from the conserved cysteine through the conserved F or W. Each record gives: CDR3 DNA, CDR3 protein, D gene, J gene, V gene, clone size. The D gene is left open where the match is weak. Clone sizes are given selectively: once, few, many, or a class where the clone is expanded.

CDR3nt: TGTGCCAGTAGTAATAACCGAGACAGGGGAAGCCTCGAGCAGTACTTC; CDR3aa: CASSNNRDRGSLEQYF; d_gene: TRBD1; j_gene: TRBJ2-7; v_gene: TRBV19; abundance: -
CDR3nt: TGTGCCAGCTCACCAGGGGGGGGAAATAGCCGGACAGTAACCTACGAGCAGTACTTC; CDR3aa: CASSPGGGNSRTVTYEQYF; d_gene: -; j_gene: TRBJ2-7; v_gene: TRBV18; abundance: -
CDR3nt: TGTGCCACCAGCAGACCCCCCGGGACAGGCCATGGCTACACCTTC; CDR3aa: CATSRPPGTGHGYTF; d_gene: TRBD1; j_gene: TRBJ1-2; v_gene: TRBV15; abundance: -
CDR3nt: TGTGCCAGCAGTGAATGGCAGGTGGGCAATCAGCCCCAGCATTTT; CDR3aa: CASSEWQVGNQPQHF; d_gene: -; j_gene: TRBJ1-5; v_gene: TRBV2; abundance: -
CDR3nt: TGTGCCAGCAGTCCAGGGGGACAGGGGGCCTCCTACGAGCAGTACTTC; CDR3aa: CASSPGGQGASYEQYF; d_gene: TRBD1; j_gene: TRBJ2-7; v_gene: TRBV28; abundance: -
CDR3nt: TGCGCCAGCAGCCCCCTTGAGGACTACAATGAGCAGTTCTTC; CDR3aa: CASSPLEDYNEQFF; d_gene: -; j_gene: TRBJ2-1; v_gene: TRBV4-3; abundance: -
CDR3nt: TGCGCCAGCAGCCAGGAGACAGGTACAAGCTACGAGCAGTACTTC; CDR3aa: CASSQETGTSYEQYF; d_gene: -; j_gene: TRBJ2-7; v_gene: TRBV4-1; abundance: -
CDR3nt: TGTGCCAGCAGCGGAATTAGCGGGAGGGTCCTTAACCACGAGCAGTACTTC; CDR3aa: CASSGISGRVLNHEQYF; d_gene: TRBD2; j_gene: TRBJ2-7; v_gene: TRBV5-4; abundance: once
CDR3nt: TGTGCCAGCAGTTTGCAGGGGCGCATCTATGGCTACACCTTC; CDR3aa: CASSLQGRIYGYTF; d_gene: -; j_gene: TRBJ1-2; v_gene: TRBV28; abundance: -
CDR3nt: TGTGCCAGCAGCTTAGATCAGGGACTGTTCGGACCGAACATTCAGTACTTC; CDR3aa: CASSLDQGLFGPNIQYF; d_gene: -; j_gene: TRBJ2-4; v_gene: TRBV11-2; abundance: -
CDR3nt: TGTGCCAGCAGCGTGCAGTCACGGGGGGATGAGCAGTTCTTC; CDR3aa: CASSVQSRGDEQFF; d_gene: TRBD2; j_gene: TRBJ2-1; v_gene: TRBV9; abundance: -
CDR3nt: TGCAGCGCTAACAGGGGGCTTAATGGCTACACCTTC; CDR3aa: CSANRGLNGYTF; d_gene: TRBD1; j_gene: TRBJ1-2; v_gene: TRBV29-1; abundance: -
CDR3nt: TGTGCCAGCAGTTTTCGACGGGGACTAGCCAAAAACATTCAGTACTTC; CDR3aa: CASSFRRGLAKNIQYF; d_gene: -; j_gene: TRBJ2-4; v_gene: TRBV28; abundance: -
CDR3nt: TGTGCCTGGGATCAGTACAGAGAGAACACTGAAGCTTTCTTT; CDR3aa: CAWDQYRENTEAFF; d_gene: -; j_gene: TRBJ1-1; v_gene: TRBV30; abundance: -
CDR3nt: TGCGCCAGCGCAGGGGGCGAAGACTACAATGAGCAGTTCTTC; CDR3aa: CASAGGEDYNEQFF; d_gene: TRBD1; j_gene: TRBJ2-1; v_gene: TRBV5-1; abundance: once
CDR3nt: TGTGCCAGCAGCACGGGGACAGGAGGGAACACTGAAGCTTTCTTT; CDR3aa: CASSTGTGGNTEAFF; d_gene: TRBD1; j_gene: TRBJ1-1; v_gene: TRBV9; abundance: -
CDR3nt: TGTGCCAGTAAGGTGGGGGCGACTGAAGCTTTCTTT; CDR3aa: CASKVGATEAFF; d_gene: -; j_gene: TRBJ1-1; v_gene: TRBV19; abundance: -
CDR3nt: -; CDR3aa: CASSWGQGAHRSRF; d_gene: -; j_gene: TRBJ2-7; v_gene: TRBV27; abundance: -
CDR3nt: TGCGCCAGCAGCCCTACAGGGGTAGGCCAGCCCCAGCATTTT; CDR3aa: CASSPTGVGQPQHF; d_gene: TRBD1; j_gene: TRBJ1-5; v_gene: TRBV5-1; abundance: -
CDR3nt: TGTGCCACCAGCAGACAGCGTTTAGAGGGAGCCAAAAACATTCAGTACTTC; CDR3aa: CATSRQRLEGAKNIQYF; d_gene: -; j_gene: TRBJ2-4; v_gene: TRBV15; abundance: -
CDR3nt: TGCAGCGTTGGCCCATCGGGACAGCTCAATCAGCCCCAGCATTTT; CDR3aa: CSVGPSGQLNQPQHF; d_gene: TRBD1; j_gene: TRBJ1-5; v_gene: TRBV29-1; abundance: -